This T cell receptor beta chain was found in a study of T-cell reconstitution after alpha-beta-depleted transplantation in children (dated by TCRdb to 2015 to 2016). About the full investigation: T-cell immune reconstitution after TCRalphabeta/CD19-depleted allogeneic hematopoietic cell transplantation in children was quantitatively tracked in the study by means of TCR repertoire profiling.

Libraries came from PCR. The sequencer listed for this sample is Illumina HiSeq 2500. Molecular barcoding was employed in the preparation of TCR libraries, with unique molecular identifiers being used to normalize TCRbeta repertoire quantification. TCRdb applied fastp at Q25 and MiXCR to the public reads, then kept only in-frame beta chains. Rows are unified per CDR3 protein, each entry keeping the most common DNA and genes. Present in this sample are 500,000 to 600,000 distinct CDR3 sequences, over 25% of which were seen just once. The ten top clones hold less than 2.5% of the sample. This clonotype has a handful of counts. Its antigen remains undetermined. Base qualities are missing; no much larger clone stands one base away. The CDR3 covers 11 residues, taking in both the cysteine and the phenylalanine. The only DNA kept is the CDR3, 33 bases in frame from the first base. V is clipped by 5 bases and J by 11 bases, and the sequence between their germline boundaries is 10 bases long.

Sample: PBMCs from the stem cell graft donor, taken from the stem cell graft. In this chain, TRBV12-3 or TRBV12-4 is recombined with TRBJ1-5; the D gene cannot be resolved reliably. This clonotype was sampled from a human donor who donated a stem cell graft to a child with aplastic anemia. The encoded CDR3 is CASSDGYAQHF. Read as DNA, the sequence is TGTGCCAGCAGTGACGGTTACGCCCAGCATTTT.